The TCR beta chain under discussion was sequenced for a study of blood T cell repertoires in COVID-19. Generated by immunoSEQ multiplex PCR, the TCRdb table keeps only in-frame clones and is missing some. The sample comprises a few hundred thousand clones, over 70% of which are singletons, and around 7.3% rests with the top ten. The CDR3 is made up of 16 amino acids. Trimming stripped 3 bases from V and 8 bases from J, with 22 bases between. Germline values: CDR1 SGHDN, CDR2 FVKESK. The chain employs TRBV14 and TRBJ1-2, with D possibly TRBD1 on 5 matching bases. Sequenced: peripheral blood. The receptor was derived from a woman in her 70s with acute or convalescent COVID-19. CDR3 amino acids: CASSHDLWGVGDGYTF. The CDR3 coding sequence is TGTGCCAGCAGCCATGACCTTTGGGGGGTCGGGGACGGCTACACCTTC.